This entry describes one T cell receptor (beta chain). Antigen unknown. Clones were sequenced by immunoSEQ multiplex PCR, and TCRdb holds only the in-frame ones, with some missing. The sample contains tens of thousands of clones, approximately 93% of which appear only once. The entry originates in a study of cytomegalovirus exposure and HLA in healthy donors. Notes on the study in general: In vitro confirmation showed a few CMV-associated chains to be CMV antigen specific.

The receptor's source is a man aged 18 to 35 in good health and CMV-seropositive. Sequencing was carried out using PBMCs.

The CDR3: CASSPGQGSDTQYF. The CDR3 nucleotides read TGTGCCAGCAGTCCGGGACAGGGGTCAGATACGCAGTATTTT. The chain employs TRBV27 and TRBJ2-3; 10 bases agree with TRBD1. The germline V gene encodes CDR1 MNHEY and CDR2 SMNVEV (reference sequence). V was pared by 5 bases and J by 4 bases, with 3 bases of the junction left unmatched. The CDR3 extends over 14 amino acids.